This T cell receptor beta chain is from a study of cytomegalovirus exposure and HLA in healthy donors. Germline-derived CDR1 and CDR2 are SGHVS and FNYEAQ. V lost 1 base and J lost 7, with 10 bases in between. CDR3 size: 14 residues. PCR amplification relied on 60 Vbeta primers (plus 13 Jbeta primers). Repertoires were generated with immunoSEQ multiplex PCR, while TCRdb's copy carries only in-frame clones and drops some. The sample includes about 89,000 clones, 77% of them seen just once. This clonotype was sampled from a man aged 25 to 45 in good health and CMV-seronegative. V and J are TRBV7-6 and TRBJ2-2; D ambiguous. Material: PBMCs. CDR3 protein: CASSLGPGGGELFF. In DNA form, the CDR3 reads TGTGCCAGCAGCTTAGGGCCGGGTGGCGGGGAGCTGTTTTTT. The whole variable domain, remainder taken from reference TRBV7-6 and TRBJ2-2, is GAGVSQSPRYKVTKRGQDVALRCDPISGHVSLYWYRQALGQGPEFLTYFNYEAQQDKSGLPNDRFSAERPEGSISTLTIQRTEQRDSAMYRCASSLGPGGGELFFGEGSRLTVL.